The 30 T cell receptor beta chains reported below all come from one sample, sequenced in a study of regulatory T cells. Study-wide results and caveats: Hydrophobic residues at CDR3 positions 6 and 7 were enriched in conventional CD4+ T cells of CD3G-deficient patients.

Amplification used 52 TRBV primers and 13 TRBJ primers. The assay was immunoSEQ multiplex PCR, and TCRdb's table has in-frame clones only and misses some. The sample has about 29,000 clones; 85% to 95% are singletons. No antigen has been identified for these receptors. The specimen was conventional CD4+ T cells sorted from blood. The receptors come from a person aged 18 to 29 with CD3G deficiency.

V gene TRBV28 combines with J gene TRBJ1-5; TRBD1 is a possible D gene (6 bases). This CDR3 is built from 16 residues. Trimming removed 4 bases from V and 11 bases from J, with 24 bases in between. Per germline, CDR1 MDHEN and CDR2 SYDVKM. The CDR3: CASSYNRDMAREAQHF. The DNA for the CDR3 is TGTGCCAGCAGTTACAACCGGGACATGGCCAGGGAGGCCCAGCATTTT.

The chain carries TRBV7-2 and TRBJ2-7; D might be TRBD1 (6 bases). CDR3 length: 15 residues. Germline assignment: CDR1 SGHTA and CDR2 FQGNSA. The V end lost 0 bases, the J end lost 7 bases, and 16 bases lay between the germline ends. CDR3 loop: CASSLAGASVREQYF. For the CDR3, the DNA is TGTGCCAGCAGCTTAGCGGGGGCATCAGTACGGGAGCAGTACTTC. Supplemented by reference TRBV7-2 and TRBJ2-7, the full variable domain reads GAGVSQSPSNKVTEKGKDVELRCDPISGHTALYWYRQSLGQGLEFLIYFQGNSAPDKSGLPSDRFSAERTGGSVSTLTIQRTQQEDSAVYLCASSLAGASVREQYFGPGTRLTVT.

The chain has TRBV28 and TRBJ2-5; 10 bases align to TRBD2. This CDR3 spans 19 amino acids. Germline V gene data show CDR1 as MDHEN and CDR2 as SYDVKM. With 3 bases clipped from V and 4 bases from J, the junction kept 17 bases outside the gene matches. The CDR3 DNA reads TGTGCCAGCAGTTTCCAGAACAGCGGGAGGGGTTATACACGAGAGACCCAGTACTTC. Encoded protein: CASSFQNSGRGYTRETQYF. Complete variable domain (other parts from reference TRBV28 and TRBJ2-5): DVKVTQSSRYLVKRTGEKVFLECVQDMDHENMFWYRQDPGLGLRLIYFSYDVKMKEKGDIPEGYSVSREKKERFSLILESASTNQTSMYLCASSFQNSGRGYTRETQYFGPGTRLLVL.

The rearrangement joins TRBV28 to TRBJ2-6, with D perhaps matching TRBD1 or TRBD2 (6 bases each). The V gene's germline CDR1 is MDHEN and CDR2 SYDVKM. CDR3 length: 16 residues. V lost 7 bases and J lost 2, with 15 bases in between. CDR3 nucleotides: TGTGCCAGCACTCCCGAGGGGGGTCCTGGGGCCAACGTCCTGACTTTC. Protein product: CASTPEGGPGANVLTF.

As DNA, the CDR3 is TGTGCCAGCAGGGGTAGCGGGAGGGGAGGAGAGACCCAGTACTTC. Its protein product is CASRGSGRGGETQYF. The V call is TRBV6-4, the J call TRBJ2-5; 11 positions match TRBD2. There are 15 residues in the CDR3. In germline, CDR1 is MRHNA, CDR2 SNTAGT. The ends lost 6 bases at V and 4 bases at J; junction bases unmatched: 7.

CDR3 nucleotides: TGTGCCAGCAGCCACGGGGTCACTGAAGCTTTCTTT. Translated: CASSHGVTEAFF. The rearrangement joins TRBV11-2 to TRBJ1-1; unclear D gene. Trimming shortened V by 5 bases and J by 4 bases, and 8 bases separated the two germline ends. Per the germline V gene, CDR1 is SGHAT and CDR2 is FQNNGV. CDR3 length: 12 residues.

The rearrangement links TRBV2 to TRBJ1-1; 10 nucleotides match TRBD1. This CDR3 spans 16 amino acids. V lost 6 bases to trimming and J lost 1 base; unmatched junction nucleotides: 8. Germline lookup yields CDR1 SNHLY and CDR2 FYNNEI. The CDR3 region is CASRRQGAGTNTEAFF. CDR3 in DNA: TGTGCCAGCAGGAGACAGGGGGCCGGAACGAACACTGAAGCTTTCTTT.

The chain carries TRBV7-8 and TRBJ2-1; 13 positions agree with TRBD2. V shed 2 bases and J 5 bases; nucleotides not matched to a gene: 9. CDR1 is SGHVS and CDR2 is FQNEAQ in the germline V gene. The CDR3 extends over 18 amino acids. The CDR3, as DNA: TGTGCCAGCAGCTTACGGTCCCCGGGACTAGCGGGAAACAATGAGCAGTTCTTC. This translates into CASSLRSPGLAGNNEQFF.

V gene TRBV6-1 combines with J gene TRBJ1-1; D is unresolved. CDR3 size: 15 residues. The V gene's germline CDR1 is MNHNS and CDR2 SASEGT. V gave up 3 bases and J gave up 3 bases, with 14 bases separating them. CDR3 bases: TGTGCCAGCAGTGAGGGCGGGGTTGGGGACACTGAAGCTTTCTTT. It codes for CASSEGGVGDTEAFF.

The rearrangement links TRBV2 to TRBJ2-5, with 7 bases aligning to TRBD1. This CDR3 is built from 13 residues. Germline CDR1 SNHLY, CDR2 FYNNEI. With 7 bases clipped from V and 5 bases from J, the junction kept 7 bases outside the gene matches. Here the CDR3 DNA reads TGTGCCAGCAAAACAGGGGTTATGGAGACCCAGTACTTC. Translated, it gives CASKTGVMETQYF. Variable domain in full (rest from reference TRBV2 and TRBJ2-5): EPEVTQTPSHQVTQMGQEVILRCVPISNHLYFYWYRQILGQKVEFLVSFYNNEISEKSEIFDDQFSVERPDGSNFTLKIRSTKLEDSAMYFCASKTGVMETQYFGPGTRLLVL.

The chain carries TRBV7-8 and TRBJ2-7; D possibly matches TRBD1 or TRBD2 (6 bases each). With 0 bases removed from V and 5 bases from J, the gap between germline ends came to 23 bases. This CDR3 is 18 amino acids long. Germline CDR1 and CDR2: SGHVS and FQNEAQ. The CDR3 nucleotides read TGTGCCAGCAGCTTAGCGCTCTTTAGGCCTCGGAGGGGGAACGAGCAGTACTTC. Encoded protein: CASSLALFRPRRGNEQYF.

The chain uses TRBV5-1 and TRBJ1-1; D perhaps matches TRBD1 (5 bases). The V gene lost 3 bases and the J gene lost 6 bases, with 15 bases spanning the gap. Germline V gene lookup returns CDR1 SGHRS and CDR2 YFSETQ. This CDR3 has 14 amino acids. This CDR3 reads CASSSGPAAPEAFF. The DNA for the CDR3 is TGCGCCAGCAGCTCGGGACCGGCGGCTCCTGAAGCTTTCTTT.

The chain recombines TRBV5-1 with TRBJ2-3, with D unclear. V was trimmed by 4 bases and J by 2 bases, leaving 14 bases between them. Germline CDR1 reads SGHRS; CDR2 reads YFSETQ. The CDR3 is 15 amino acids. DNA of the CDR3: TGCGCCAGCAGCAAACGGGCCGGTTACACAGATACGCAGTATTTT. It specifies CASSKRAGYTDTQYF.

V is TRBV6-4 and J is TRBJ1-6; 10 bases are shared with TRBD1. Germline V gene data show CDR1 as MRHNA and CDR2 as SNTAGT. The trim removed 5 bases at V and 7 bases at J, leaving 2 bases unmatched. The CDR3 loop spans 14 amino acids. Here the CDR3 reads CASSPGQGNSPLHF. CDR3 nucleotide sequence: TGTGCCAGCAGTCCGGGACAGGGGAATTCACCCCTCCACTTT.

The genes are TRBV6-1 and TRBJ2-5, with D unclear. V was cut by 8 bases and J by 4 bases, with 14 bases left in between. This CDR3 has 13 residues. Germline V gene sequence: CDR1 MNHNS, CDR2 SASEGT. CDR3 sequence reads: CASSRDGRETQYF. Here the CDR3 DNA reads TGTGCCAGCTCTCGAGATGGGCGAGAGACCCAGTACTTC.

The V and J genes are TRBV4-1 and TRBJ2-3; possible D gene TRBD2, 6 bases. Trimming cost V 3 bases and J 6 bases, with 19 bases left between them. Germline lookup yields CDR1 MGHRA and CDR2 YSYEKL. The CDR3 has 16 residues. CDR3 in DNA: TGCGCCAGCAGCCAGACCAGCGGGCGTGTACGGGATACGCAGTATTTT. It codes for CASSQTSGRVRDTQYF.

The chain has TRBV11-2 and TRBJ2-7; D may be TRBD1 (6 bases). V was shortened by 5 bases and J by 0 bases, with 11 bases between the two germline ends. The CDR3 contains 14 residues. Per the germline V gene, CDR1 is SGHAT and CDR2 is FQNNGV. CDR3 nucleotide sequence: TGTGCCAGCAGCAAAGGACAGACCTCCTACGAGCAGTACTTC. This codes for CASSKGQTSYEQYF.

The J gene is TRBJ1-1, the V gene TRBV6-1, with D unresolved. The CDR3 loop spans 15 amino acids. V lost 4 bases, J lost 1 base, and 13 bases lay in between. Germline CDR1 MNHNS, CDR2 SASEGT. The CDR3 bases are TGTGCCAGCAGTGGGGGAAAAAGAAGGAACACTGAAGCTTTCTTT. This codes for CASSGGKRRNTEAFF.

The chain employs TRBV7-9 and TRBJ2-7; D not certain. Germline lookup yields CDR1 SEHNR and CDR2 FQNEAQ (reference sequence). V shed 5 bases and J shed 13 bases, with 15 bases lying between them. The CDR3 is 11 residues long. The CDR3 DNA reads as TGTGCCAGCAGCCAAACACACGAGCTATACTTC. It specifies CASSQTHELYF.

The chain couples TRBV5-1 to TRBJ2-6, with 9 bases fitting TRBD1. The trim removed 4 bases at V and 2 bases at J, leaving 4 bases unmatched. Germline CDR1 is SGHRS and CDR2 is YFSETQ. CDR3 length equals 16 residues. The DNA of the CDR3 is TGCGCCAGCAGCAATGACAGGGGGACTGGGGCCAACGTCCTGACTTTC. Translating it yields CASSNDRGTGANVLTF.

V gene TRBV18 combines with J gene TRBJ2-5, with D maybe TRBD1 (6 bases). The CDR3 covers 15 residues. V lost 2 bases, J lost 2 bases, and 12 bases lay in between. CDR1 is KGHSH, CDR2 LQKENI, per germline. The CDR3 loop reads CASSPRWGRQETQYF. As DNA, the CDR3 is TGTGCCAGCTCACCAAGATGGGGGCGGCAAGAGACCCAGTACTTC.

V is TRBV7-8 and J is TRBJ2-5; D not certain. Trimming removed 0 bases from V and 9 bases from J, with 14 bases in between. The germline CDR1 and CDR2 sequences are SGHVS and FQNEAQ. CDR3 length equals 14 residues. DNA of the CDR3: TGTGCCAGCAGCTTAGCGCTCGATCCCACGGCCCAGTACTTC. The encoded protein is CASSLALDPTAQYF.

CDR3 residues: CASSLLSGKGNEKLFF. DNA of the CDR3: TGTGCCAGCAGTTTATTATCGGGCAAAGGAAATGAAAAACTGTTTTTT. The chain uses TRBV28 and TRBJ1-4, with unresolved D. CDR3 size: 16 residues. Germline V gene sequence: CDR1 MDHEN, CDR2 SYDVKM. The V gene lost 1 base and the J gene lost 5 bases, with 14 bases spanning the gap.

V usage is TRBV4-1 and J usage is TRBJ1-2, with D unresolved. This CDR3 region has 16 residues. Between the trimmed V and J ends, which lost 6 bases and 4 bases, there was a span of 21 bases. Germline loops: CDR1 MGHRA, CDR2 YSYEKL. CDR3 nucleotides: TGCGCCAGCAGTAAGGGCGGAGCGCGGACTTTCTATGGCTACACCTTC. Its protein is CASSKGGARTFYGYTF.

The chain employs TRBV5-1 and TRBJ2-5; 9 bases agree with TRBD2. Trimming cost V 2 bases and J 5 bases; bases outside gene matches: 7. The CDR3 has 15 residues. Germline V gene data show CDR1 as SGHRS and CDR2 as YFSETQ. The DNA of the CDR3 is TGCGCCAGCAGCTTCGGCGGGAGGGCTGGGGAGACCCAGTACTTC. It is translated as CASSFGGRAGETQYF.

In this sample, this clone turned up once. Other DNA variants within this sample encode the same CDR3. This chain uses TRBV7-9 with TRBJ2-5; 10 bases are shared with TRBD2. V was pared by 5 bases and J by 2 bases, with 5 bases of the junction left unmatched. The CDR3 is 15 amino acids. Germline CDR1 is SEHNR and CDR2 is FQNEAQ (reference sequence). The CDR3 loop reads CASSRGLAEQETQYF. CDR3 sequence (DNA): TGTGCCAGCAGCCGAGGACTAGCGGAACAAGAGACCCAGTACTTC.

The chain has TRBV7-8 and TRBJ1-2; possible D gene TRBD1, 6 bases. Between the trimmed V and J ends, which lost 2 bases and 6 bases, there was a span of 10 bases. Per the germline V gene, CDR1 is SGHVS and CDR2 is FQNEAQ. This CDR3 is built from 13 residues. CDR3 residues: CASSLTGSNGYTF. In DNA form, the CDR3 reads TGTGCCAGCAGCTTAACAGGGTCCAATGGCTACACCTTC. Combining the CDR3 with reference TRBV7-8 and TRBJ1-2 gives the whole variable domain GAGVSQSPRYKVAKRGQDVALRCDPISGHVSLFWYQQALGQGPEFLTYFQNEAQLDKSGLPSDRFFAERPEGSVSTLKIQRTQQEDSAVYLCASSLTGSNGYTFGSGTRLTVV.

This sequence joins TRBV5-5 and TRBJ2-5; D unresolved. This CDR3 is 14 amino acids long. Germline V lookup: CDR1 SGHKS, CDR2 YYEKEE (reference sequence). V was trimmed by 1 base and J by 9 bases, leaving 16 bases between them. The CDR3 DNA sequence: TGTGCCAGCAGCTTGTTTGCCGCCTCTGTAGCCCAGTACTTC. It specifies CASSLFAASVAQYF.

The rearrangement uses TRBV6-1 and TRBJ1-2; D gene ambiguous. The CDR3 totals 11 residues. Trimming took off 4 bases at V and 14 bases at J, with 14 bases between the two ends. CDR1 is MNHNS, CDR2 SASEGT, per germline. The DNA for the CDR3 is TGTGCCAGCAGTGTTGGGGTTGAGAGGACCTTC. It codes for CASSVGVERTF.

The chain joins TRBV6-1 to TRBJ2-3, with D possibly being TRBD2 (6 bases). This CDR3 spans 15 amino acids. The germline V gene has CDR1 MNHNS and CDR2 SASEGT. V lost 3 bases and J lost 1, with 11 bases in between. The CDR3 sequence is CASSDLSSGTDTQYF. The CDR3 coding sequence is TGTGCCAGCAGTGATTTATCTAGCGGCACAGATACGCAGTATTTT.